This paragraph covers one TCR beta chain sequence. The antigen is undetermined. Prepared libraries of TCR beta cDNA carried unique molecular identifiers. TCRdb processed the PCR reads anew with MiXCR; each CDR3 protein has one entry. The sample lists 450,000 to 700,000 distinct CDR3 sequences, around 40% occurring once. This record comes from a study of post-analysis software for immune sequencing data. Study-wide background: Relapsing-remitting, secondary progressive and progressive-relapsing multiple sclerosis were all included among the disease courses.

CDR3 length: 19 residues. Whole-study findings and limits: There were four or five TRBV segments more frequent in patients than controls, and TRBV5-6, TRBV5-1 and TRBV20-1 were among them.

This rearrangement joins TRBV21-1 to TRBJ2-7; the D call TRBD1 from the table was never checked on the DNA. TRBV21-1 is flagged as a pseudogene. Sequencing was carried out using blood. The TCR was taken from a girl aged 5 to 17 with multiple sclerosis. CDR3 sequence: CASSKASSYTQGTSYEQYF. As DNA, the CDR3 is TGTGCCAGCAGCAAAGCCTCGAGCTATACGCAGGGTACCTCCTACGAGCAGTACTTC.